This is a list of T cell receptor beta chains from one sample in a study of somatic mutations in cytotoxic T cells in rheumatoid arthritis. This table comes from immunoSEQ multiplex PCR, and its TCRdb copy is limited to in-frame clones, with some not included. Of 15,000 or so clones listed, around 77% are singletons. Sequencing input: CD8+ T cells sorted from blood. All receptors derive from an adult with rheumatoid arthritis. CDR3s include the opening cysteine and the closing phenylalanine or tryptophan. The D gene is left open where the match is weak. Rows give clone size only sometimes, using once, few, many, or a class for an expanded clone.

>NA|TRBJ2-7|TRBV4-1|NA
TGCGCCAGCAGCCACACCTCAGATTCCTACGAGCAGTACTTC
CASSHTSDSYEQYF
>TRBD1|TRBJ1-5|TRBV6-6|NA
TGTGCCAGCAGTTATTTAGGACAGGGCCACCAGCCCCAGCATTTT
CASSYLGQGHQPQHF
>NA|TRBJ1-2|TRBV4-1|few
TGCGCCAGCAGCCAATCGCGGGTCGGCTATGGCTACACCTTC
CASSQSRVGYGYTF
>NA|TRBJ1-1|TRBV6-6|NA
TGTGCCAGCAGTTATACGGGGACCTCTGACGCTTTCTTT
CASSYTGTSDAFF
>NA|TRBJ1-3|TRBV4-2|NA
TGTGCCAGCAGCCAAAATCCCATTACAGGGTTGAGCTCTGGAAACACCATATATTTT
CASSQNPITGLSSGNTIYF
>TRBD1|TRBJ2-7|TRBV6-5|NA
TGTGCCAGCAGTAATACCGGGACAGGGAACTACGAGCAGTACTTC
CASSNTGTGNYEQYF
>NA|TRBJ2-5|TRBV20-1|few
TGCAGTGCCCAGTCTTCGGAGACCCAGTACTTC
CSAQSSETQYF
>TRBD1|TRBJ1-2|TRBV7-9|NA
TGTGCCAGCAGCTTAGGAGGCAGGGGGCATAACTATGGCTACACCTTC
CASSLGGRGHNYGYTF
>NA|TRBJ2-2|TRBV6-4|NA
TGTGCCAGCAGTGACATGGCGGGGGCGGACACCGGGGAGCTGTTTTTT
CASSDMAGADTGELFF
>NA|TRBJ2-3|TRBV9|NA
TGTGCCAGCAGCGTGGGTGTGCGGGCATCCACCTCTGATACGCAGTATTTT
CASSVGVRASTSDTQYF
>NA|TRBJ1-1|TRBV27|few
TGTGCCAGCAGTTTATACGGGTCTAGCACTGAAGCTTTCTTT
CASSLYGSSTEAFF
>NA|TRBJ1-1|TRBV5-1|NA
TGCGCCAGCAGCTGGGTGGGGGCTACGAACACTGAAGCTTTCTTT
CASSWVGATNTEAFF
>TRBD1|TRBJ1-5|TRBV19|medium-sized
TGTGCCAGTAGTATTCAAGGACAGGGCCATAGCAATCAGCCCCAGCATTTT
CASSIQGQGHSNQPQHF
>NA|TRBJ1-2|TRBV28|NA
TGTGCCAGCAGTAAGTGGGCAGAAGGCTACACCTTC
CASSKWAEGYTF
>NA|TRBJ2-5|TRBV5-1|NA
TGCGCCAGCACCGAAGGGGGGGTTAGGGGAGAGACCCAGTACTTC
CASTEGGVRGETQYF
>NA|TRBJ1-1|TRBV5-8|few
TGTGCCAGCAGCTTGGTGCCCTATCAAGCTTTCTTT
CASSLVPYQAFF
>NA|TRBJ1-2|TRBV4-2|NA
TGTGCCAGCAGCCAAGAGGATAGGCGTAACTATGGCTACACCTTC
CASSQEDRRNYGYTF
>NA|TRBJ2-2|TRBV7-9|NA
TGTGCCAGCAGCCAAGAGACCGGGGAGCTGTTTTTT
CASSQETGELFF
>NA|TRBJ2-7|TRBV5-4|NA
TGTGCCAGCAGCTTGGGGGGTGGCGAGCAGTACTTC
CASSLGGGEQYF
>NA|TRBJ2-2|TRBV7-8|NA
TGTGCCAGCGAGTGGGGTATAAACACCGGGGAGCTGTTTTTT
CASEWGINTGELFF
>NA|TRBJ1-2|TRBV6-5|NA
TGTGCCAGCAGTCGACGTGGGAACTATGGCTACACCTTC
CASSRRGNYGYTF
>TRBD2|TRBJ2-2|TRBV15|NA
TGTGCCACCAGCAGGGGACTAGCGGGGGGCGCCACCGGGGAGCTGTTTTTT
CATSRGLAGGATGELFF